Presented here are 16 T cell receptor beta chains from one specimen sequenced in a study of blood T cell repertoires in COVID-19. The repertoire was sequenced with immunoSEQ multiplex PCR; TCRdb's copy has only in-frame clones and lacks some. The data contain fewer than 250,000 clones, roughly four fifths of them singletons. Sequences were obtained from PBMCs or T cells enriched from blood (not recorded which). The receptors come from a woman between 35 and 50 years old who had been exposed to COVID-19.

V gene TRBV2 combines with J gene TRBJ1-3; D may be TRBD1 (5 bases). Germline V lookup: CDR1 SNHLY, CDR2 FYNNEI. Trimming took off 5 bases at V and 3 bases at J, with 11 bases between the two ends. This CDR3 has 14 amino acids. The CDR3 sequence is CASSFRGIGNTIYF. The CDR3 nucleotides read TGTGCCAGCAGTTTTCGGGGGATTGGAAACACCATATATTTT.

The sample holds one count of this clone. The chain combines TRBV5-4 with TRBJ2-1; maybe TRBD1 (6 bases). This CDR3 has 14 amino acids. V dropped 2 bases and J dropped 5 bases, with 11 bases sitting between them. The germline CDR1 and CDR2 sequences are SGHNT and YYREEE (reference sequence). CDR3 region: CASSLDGQHNEQFF. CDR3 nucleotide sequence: TGTGCCAGCAGCTTAGACGGACAGCACAATGAGCAGTTCTTC. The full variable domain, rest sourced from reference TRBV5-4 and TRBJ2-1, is ETGVTQSPTHLIKTRGQQVTLRCSSQSGHNTVSWYQQALGQGPQFIFQYYREEENGRGNFPPRFSGLQFPNYSSELNVNALELDDSALYLCASSLDGQHNEQFFGPGTRLTVL.

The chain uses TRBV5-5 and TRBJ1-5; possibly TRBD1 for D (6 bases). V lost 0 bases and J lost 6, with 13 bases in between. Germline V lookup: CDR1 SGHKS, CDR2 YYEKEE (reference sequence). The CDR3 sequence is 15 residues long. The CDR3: CASSLAGGRGQPQHF. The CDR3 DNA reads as TGTGCCAGCAGCTTGGCGGGGGGCAGGGGTCAGCCCCAGCATTTT.

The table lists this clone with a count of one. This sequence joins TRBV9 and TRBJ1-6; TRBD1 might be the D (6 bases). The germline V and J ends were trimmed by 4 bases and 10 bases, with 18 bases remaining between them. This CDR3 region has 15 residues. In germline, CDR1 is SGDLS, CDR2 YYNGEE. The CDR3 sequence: CASSSSPQGGSPLHF. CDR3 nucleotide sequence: TGTGCCAGCAGCTCCAGCCCACAGGGTGGATCACCCCTCCACTTT.

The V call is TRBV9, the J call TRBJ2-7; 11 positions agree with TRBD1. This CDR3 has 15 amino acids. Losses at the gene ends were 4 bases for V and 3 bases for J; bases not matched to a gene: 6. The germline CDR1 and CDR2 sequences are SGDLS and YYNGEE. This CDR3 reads CASSSGGTGGYEQYF. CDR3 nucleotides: TGTGCCAGCAGCTCAGGGGGGACAGGGGGCTACGAGCAGTACTTC.

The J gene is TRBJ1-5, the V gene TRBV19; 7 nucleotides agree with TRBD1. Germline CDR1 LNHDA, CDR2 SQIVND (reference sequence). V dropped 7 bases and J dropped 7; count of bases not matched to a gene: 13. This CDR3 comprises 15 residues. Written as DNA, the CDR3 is TGTGCCAGTATGGCTCTCCAGGGGGGCGAACAGCCCCAGCATTTT. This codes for CASMALQGGEQPQHF.

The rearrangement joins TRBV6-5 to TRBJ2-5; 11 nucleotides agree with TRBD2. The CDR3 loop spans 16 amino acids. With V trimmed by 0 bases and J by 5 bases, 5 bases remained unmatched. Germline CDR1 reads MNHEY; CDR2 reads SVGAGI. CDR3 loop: CASSYSGTSGLETQYF. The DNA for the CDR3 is TGTGCCAGCAGTTACTCCGGGACTAGCGGTTTGGAGACCCAGTACTTC.

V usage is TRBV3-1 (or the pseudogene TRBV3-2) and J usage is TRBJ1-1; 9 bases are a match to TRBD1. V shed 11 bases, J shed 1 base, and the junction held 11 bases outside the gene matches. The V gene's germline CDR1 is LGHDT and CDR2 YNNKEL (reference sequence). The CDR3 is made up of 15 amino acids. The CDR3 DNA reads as TGTGCCGCCTCCCGAACGGGACAGGGGAACACTGAAGCTTTCTTT. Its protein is CAASRTGQGNTEAFF.

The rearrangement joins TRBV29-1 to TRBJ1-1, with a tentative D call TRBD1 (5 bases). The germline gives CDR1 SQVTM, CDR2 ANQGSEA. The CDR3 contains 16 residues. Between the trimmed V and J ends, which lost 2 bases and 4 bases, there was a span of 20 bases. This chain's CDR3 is CSVELSRRGLGTEAFF. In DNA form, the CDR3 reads TGCAGCGTTGAACTTTCTCGGCGGGGGTTGGGCACTGAAGCTTTCTTT.

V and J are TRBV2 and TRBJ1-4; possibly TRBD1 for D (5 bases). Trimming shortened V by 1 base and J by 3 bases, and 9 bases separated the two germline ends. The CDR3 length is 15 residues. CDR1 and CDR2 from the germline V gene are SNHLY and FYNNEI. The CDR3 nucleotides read TGTGCCAGCAGTGAAGTTAGGGGTGCTAATGAAAAACTGTTTTTT. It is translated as CASSEVRGANEKLFF.

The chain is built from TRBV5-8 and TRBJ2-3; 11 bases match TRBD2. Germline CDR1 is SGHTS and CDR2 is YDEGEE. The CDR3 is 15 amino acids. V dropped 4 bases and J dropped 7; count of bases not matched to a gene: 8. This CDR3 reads CASSTGTSGGNTQYF. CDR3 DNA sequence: TGTGCCAGCAGCACCGGGACTAGCGGTGGTAATACGCAGTATTTT.

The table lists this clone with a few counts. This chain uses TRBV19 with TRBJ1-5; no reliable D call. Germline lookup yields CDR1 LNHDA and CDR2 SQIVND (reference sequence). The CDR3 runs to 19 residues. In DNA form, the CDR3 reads TGTGCGAGTCGCGAGGCGGGGTGGGATCTAAGTTATAGCAATCAGCCCCAGCATTTT. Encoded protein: CASREAGWDLSYSNQPQHF.

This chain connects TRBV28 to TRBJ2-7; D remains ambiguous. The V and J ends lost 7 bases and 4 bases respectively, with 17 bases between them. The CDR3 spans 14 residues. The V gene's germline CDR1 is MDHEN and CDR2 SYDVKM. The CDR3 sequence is CASTPRPIDYEQYF. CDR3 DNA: TGTGCCAGCACCCCTAGGCCAATTGATTACGAGCAGTACTTC.

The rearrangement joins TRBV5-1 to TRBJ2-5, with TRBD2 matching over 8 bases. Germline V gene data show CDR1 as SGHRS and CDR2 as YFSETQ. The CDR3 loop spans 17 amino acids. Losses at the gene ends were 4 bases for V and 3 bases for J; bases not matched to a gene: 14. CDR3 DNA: TGCGCCAGCAGCCGCTCTTCTGGAGCGGGGGCTAAAGAGACCCAGTACTTC. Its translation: CASSRSSGAGAKETQYF. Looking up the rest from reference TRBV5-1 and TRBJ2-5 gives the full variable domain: KAGVTQTPRYLIKTRGQQVTLSCSPISGHRSVSWYQQTPGQGLQFLFEYFSETQRNKGNFPGRFSGRQFSNSRSEMNVSTLELGDSALYLCASSRSSGAGAKETQYFGPGTRLLVL.

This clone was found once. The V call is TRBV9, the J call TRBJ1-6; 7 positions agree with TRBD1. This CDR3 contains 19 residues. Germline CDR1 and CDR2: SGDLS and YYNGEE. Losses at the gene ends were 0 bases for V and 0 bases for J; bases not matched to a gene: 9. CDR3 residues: CASSVDQGGRSSYNSPLHF. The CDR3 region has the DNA TGTGCCAGCAGCGTAGATCAGGGGGGACGGAGCTCCTATAATTCACCCCTCCACTTT.

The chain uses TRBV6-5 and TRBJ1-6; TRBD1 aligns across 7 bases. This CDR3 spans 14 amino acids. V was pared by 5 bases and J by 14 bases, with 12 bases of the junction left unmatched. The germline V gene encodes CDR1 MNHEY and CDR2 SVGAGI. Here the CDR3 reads CASSPNGQVLSLHF. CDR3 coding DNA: TGTGCCAGCAGTCCCAACGGACAGGTTTTATCCCTCCACTTT.